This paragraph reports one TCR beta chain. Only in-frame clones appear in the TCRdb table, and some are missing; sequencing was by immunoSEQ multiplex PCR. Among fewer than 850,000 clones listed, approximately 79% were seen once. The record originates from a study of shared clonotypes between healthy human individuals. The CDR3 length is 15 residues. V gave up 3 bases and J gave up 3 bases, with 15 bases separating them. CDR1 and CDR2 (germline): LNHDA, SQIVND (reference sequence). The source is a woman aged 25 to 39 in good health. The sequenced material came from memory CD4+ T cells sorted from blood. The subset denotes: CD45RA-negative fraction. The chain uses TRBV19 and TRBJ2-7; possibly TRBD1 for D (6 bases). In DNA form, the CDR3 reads TGTGCCAGTAGTATCCTACAGGGTGTGGTCTACGAGCAGTACTTC. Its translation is CASSILQGVVYEQYF.